Given below is one T cell receptor (beta chain) in context. Trimming pared 3 bases from V and 4 bases from J, leaving 9 bases between. Germline values: CDR1 SNHLY, CDR2 FYNNEI. The CDR3 contains 14 residues. The data stem from a study of blood T cell repertoires in COVID-19. Whole-study context: Acute and convalescent COVID-19 samples came from the United States, Italy and Spain. T cells, B-cell-depleted T cells, or PBMCs provided the cDNA or gDNA that served as material.

How the authors handled the data: How many nucleated cells were present was estimated from reference gene primer amplification. Repertoires were generated with immunoSEQ multiplex PCR, while TCRdb's copy carries only in-frame clones and drops some. D and trimming were read from the DNA, whereas the V and J calls and clone size are those reported in that table. The sample lists just under 300,000 clones; around nine tenths were seen once. The source material was peripheral blood. The receptor was isolated from a man between 70 and 80 years old with acute or convalescent COVID-19. The V gene is TRBV2, the J gene TRBJ1-4; D uncertain. The CDR3: CASSEGRYNEKLFF. Here the CDR3 DNA reads TGTGCCAGCAGTGAGGGCAGATATAATGAAAAACTGTTTTTT.